This T cell receptor (beta chain) was documented in a study of blood T cells in healthy people across ages (dated by TCRdb to 2014 to 2015). As for the study more broadly: In model experiments, template switching captured roughly one uniquely barcoded TCR beta cDNA molecule for every two T cells. Age-related changes in TCR beta repertoire diversity were measured in the study by deep sequencing normalized with unique cDNA molecular identifiers. Donors were grouped into four age groups: young (average roughly 15 years), middle-aged (roughly 38), aged (around 66) and long-lived (about 82). Donors of different ages were randomly distributed across sequencing lanes to avoid experimental bias. For two donors (one aged 18 to 29 and one aged 80 or older), the study analyzed two additional independent replicas of 1 million unique cDNA reads from the same blood draw.

For this clonotype: Its recognized antigen is unknown. Base qualities are not provided; no much larger clone lies one nucleotide away.

The CDR3 contains 15 residues, cysteine and phenylalanine counted. Only the CDR3 DNA stays, 45 bases, in frame from base 1. The germline V gene (reference sequence) supplies CDR1 DFQATT and CDR2 SNEGSKA. Compared with germline, V lacks 0 bases and J lacks 4 bases; bases without a gene match: 6. Receptor amplification or capture employed 5' RACE. This sample was sequenced with an Illumina HiSeq 2500. A second PCR of about 7 to 12 cycles was performed with a sample-barcoded 5' primer and a J-beta primer mix. A template-switch 5' adaptor carrying 12 random nucleotides introduced a unique molecular identifier onto each TCR beta cDNA molecule. Each sample yielded at least 2.5 million CDR3-containing paired-end reads. First-strand cDNA was synthesized from all RNA with the Mint cDNA synthesis kit, primed by a TRBC-specific oligonucleotide. After uracil-DNA glycosylase treatment, a first 18-cycle PCR used universal primers M1SS and BC2_uni_R on all cDNA. Per the source publication's procedure: Each sample was normalized by randomly selecting 1 million high-quality reads, each carrying a distinct molecular identifier. Reads with shared molecular identifiers were discarded instead of being binned into consensus sequences. MiTCR, with a Q25 quality threshold and the strictest error-elimination algorithm, was used for CDR3 identification, clonotype clustering and error correction. A nonparametric unseen species model using Euler transformation provided a lower-bound estimate of total TCR beta diversity. The public reads were reprocessed in TCRdb via fastp at Q25 and MiXCR, keeping in-frame beta chains. A single entry per CDR3 protein holds the most common genes and DNA from its merged rows. TCRdb assigned the V and J calls; the authors' analysis was not used. The sample table holds just over 1 million distinct CDR3 sequences, of which less than 50% were seen once. Approximately 17% of the sample is taken by the ten largest.

Findings and caveats that apply to the study as a whole: Compared with the aged group, the long-lived group had more naive CD4+ T cells, fewer expanded clones and increased TCR diversity, suggesting age selection. Donor CMV infection status was unknown, potentially confounding age-related changes in expanded clonotypes. Observed TCR beta diversity per million T cells fell roughly linearly with age, and a significant reduction was already apparent by age approximately 40. Estimates of total diversity based on one million sequenced T cells were regarded as lower bounds and as underestimates. Because profiling used bulk unsorted PBMCs, naive and antigen-experienced compartments could not be compared conclusively. A strong correlation was found between observed TCR beta diversity and the percentage of naive T cells measured by flow cytometry.

The roughly 39 donors, aged about 6 to 100 years, were systemically healthy Caucasian individuals from Russia. Each donor gave about 11 milliliters of peripheral blood, drawn into EDTA-treated Vacutainer tubes. Ficoll-Paque density-gradient centrifugation was used to isolate PBMCs, with at least 7 million per sample. Trizol reagent was used to extract total RNA from the PBMCs, yielding at least 6 micrograms per sample. For every donor, flow cytometry on a PBMC aliquot measured the percentage of naive CD45RAhigh/CD27high T cells. The chain is assembled from TRBV20-1 and TRBJ2-1; TRBD2 agrees with 7 junctional bases. The clonotype was recovered from a woman aged 55 to 70 in good health. The source material was blood. This receptor has the CDR3 CSARDGLAVYNEQFF. The nucleotide sequence is TGCAGTGCTAGAGATGGGCTAGCGGTTTACAATGAGCAGTTCTTC.